This T cell receptor beta chain was observed in a study of T-cell reconstitution after alpha-beta-depleted transplantation in children. General study findings and limits: Surviving recipient T cells and thymic progenitors underlay high day-60 TCRbeta diversity in some patients.

The CDR3 is made up of 18 amino acids. CDR1 and CDR2 (germline): ENHRY, SYGVKD. Trimming took 3 bases from V and 4 from J; bases not matched to a gene: 13. As it was prepared, the TCRbeta library received unique molecular identifiers. Each CDR3 protein gets one entry after TCRdb re-called the PCR reads with MiXCR. The sample includes around 440,000 distinct CDR3 sequences, about a sixth of them seen just once. As for this clonotype: Its antigen is unidentified.

The gene calls are TRBV10-3 and TRBJ2-1; 9 bases fit TRBD2. Sequencing used PBMCs, mostly from graft donor cells, obtained 360 days after TCRalphabeta/CD19-depleted stem cell transplant. This sequence originates from a boy younger than two who had a stem cell transplant for Wiskott-Aldrich syndrome, so the T cells may come from the graft donor. CDR3 sequence: CAISERLAGHEGYNEQFF. The CDR3 DNA is TGTGCCATCAGTGAAAGGCTAGCGGGACATGAGGGATACAATGAGCAGTTCTTC.